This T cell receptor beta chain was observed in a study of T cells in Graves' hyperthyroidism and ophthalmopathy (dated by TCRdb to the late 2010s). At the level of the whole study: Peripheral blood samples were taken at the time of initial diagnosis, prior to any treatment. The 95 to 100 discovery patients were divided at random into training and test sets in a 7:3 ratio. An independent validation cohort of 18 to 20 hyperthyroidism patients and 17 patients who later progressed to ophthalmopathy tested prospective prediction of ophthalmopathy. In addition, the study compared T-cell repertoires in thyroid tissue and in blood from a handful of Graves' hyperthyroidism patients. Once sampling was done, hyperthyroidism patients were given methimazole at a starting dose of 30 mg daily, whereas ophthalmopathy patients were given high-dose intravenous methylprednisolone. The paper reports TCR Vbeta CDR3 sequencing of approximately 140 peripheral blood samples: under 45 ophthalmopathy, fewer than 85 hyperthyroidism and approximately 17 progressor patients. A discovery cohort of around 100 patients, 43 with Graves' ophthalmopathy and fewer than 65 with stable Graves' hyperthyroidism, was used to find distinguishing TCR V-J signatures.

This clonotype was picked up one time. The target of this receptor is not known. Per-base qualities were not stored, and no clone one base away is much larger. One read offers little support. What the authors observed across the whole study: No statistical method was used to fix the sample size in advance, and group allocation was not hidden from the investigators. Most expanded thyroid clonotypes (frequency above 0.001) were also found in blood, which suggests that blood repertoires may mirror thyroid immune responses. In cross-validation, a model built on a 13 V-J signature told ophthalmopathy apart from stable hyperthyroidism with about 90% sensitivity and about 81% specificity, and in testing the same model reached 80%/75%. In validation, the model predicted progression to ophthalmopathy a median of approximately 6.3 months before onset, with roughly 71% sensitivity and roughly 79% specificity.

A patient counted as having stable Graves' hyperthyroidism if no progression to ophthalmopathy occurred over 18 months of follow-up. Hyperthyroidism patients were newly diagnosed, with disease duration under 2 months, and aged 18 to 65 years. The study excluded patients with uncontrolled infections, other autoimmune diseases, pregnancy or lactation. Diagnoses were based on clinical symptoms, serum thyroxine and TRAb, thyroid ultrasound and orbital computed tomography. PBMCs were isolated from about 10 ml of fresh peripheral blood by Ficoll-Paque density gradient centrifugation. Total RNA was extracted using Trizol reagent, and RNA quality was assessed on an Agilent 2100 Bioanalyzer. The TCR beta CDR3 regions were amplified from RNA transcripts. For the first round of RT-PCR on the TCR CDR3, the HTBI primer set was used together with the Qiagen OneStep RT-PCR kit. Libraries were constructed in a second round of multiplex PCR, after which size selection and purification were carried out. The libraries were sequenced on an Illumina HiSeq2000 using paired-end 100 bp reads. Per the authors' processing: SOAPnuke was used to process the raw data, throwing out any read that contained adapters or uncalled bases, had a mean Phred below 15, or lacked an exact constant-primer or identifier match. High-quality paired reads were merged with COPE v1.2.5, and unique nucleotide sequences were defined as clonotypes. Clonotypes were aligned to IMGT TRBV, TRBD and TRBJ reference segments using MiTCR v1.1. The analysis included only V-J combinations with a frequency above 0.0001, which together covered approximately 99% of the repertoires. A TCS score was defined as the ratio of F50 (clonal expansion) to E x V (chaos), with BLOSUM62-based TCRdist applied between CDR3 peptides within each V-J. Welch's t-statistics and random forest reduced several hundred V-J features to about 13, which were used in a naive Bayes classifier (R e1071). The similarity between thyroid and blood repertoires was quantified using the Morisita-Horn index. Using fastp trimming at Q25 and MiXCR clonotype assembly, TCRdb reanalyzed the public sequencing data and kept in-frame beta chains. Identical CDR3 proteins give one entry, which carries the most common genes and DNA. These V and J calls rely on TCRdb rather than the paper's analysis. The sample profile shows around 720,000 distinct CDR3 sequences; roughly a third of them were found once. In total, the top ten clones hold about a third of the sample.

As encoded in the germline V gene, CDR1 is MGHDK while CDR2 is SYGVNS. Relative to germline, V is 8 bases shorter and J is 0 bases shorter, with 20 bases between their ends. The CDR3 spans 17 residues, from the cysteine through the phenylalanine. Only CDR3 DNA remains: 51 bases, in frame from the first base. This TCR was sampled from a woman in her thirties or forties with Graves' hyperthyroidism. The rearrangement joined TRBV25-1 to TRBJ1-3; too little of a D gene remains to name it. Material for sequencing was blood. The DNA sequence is TGTGCCAGCTCACCCTATCCGGCAGAGAGCTCTGGAAACACCATATATTTT. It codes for CASSPYPAESSGNTIYF.